This T cell receptor (beta chain) was observed in a study of shared clonotypes between healthy human individuals. Overall study context: Every donor yielded three CD4 naive, three CD4 memory, two CD8 naive and one CD8 memory plate.

Approximately 30,000 T cell genomes (around 200 ng DNA) went into each sorted-subset replicate. This table comes from immunoSEQ multiplex PCR, and its TCRdb copy is limited to in-frame clones, with some not included. Counted here are roughly 2 million clones, about 95% occurring once; the ten biggest clones make up roughly 1.1%. In the naive CD8 group, cells lacked CD45RO and were positively selected for CCR7, so terminally differentiated effector memory CD45RA+ cells were left out. CDR3 length equals 15 residues. Unmatched junction bases numbered 8, after V lost 5 bases and J lost 4 bases. The germline V gene encodes CDR1 SGHRS and CDR2 YFSETQ.

What was sequenced was naive CD8+ T cells sorted from blood. The receptor's source is a man younger than 35 in good health. V usage is TRBV5-1 and J usage is TRBJ2-7, with 11 positions matching TRBD1. CDR3 region: CASRSRDRGIYEQYF. CDR3 bases: TGCGCCAGCAGATCCCGGGACAGGGGGATTTACGAGCAGTACTTC. Supplemented by reference TRBV5-1 and TRBJ2-7, the full variable domain reads KAGVTQTPRYLIKTRGQQVTLSCSPISGHRSVSWYQQTPGQGLQFLFEYFSETQRNKGNFPGRFSGRQFSNSRSEMNVSTLELGDSALYLCASRSRDRGIYEQYFGPGTRLTVT.